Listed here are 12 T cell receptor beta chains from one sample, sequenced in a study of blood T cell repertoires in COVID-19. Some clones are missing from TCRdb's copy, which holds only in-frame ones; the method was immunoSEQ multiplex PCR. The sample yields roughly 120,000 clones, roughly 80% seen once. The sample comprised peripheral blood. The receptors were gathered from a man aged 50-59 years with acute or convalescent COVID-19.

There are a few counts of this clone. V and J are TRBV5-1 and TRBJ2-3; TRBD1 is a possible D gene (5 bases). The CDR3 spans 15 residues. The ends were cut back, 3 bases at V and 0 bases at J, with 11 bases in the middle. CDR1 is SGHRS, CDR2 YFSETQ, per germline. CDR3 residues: CASSSSRVSTDTQYF. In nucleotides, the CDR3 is TGCGCCAGCAGCTCTTCCAGGGTTAGCACAGATACGCAGTATTTT.

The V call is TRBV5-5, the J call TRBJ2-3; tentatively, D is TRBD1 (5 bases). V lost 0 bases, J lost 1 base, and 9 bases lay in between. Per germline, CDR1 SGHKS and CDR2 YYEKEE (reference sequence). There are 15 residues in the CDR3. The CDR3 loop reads CASSLGGLGTDTQYF. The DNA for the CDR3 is TGTGCCAGCAGCTTGGGGGGCCTGGGCACAGATACGCAGTATTTT.

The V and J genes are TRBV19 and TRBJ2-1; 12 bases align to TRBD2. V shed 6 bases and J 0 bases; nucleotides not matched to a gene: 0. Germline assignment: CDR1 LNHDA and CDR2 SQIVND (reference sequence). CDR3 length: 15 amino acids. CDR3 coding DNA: TGTGCCAGTAGACTAGCGGGAGGCTCCTACAATGAGCAGTTCTTC. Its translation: CASRLAGGSYNEQFF.

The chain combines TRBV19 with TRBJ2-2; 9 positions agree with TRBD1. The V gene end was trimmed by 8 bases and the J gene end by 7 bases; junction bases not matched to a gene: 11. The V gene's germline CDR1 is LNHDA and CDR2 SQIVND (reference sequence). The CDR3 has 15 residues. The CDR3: CASGGTGQGGGELFF. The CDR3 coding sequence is TGTGCCAGTGGAGGGACGGGACAGGGCGGCGGGGAGCTGTTTTTT.

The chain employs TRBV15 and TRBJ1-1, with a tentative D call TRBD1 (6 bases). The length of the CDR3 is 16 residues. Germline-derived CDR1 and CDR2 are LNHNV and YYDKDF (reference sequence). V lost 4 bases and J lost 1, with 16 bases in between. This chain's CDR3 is CATSKARGAWNTEAFF. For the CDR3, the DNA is TGTGCCACCAGCAAGGCCAGGGGCGCGTGGAACACTGAAGCTTTCTTT.

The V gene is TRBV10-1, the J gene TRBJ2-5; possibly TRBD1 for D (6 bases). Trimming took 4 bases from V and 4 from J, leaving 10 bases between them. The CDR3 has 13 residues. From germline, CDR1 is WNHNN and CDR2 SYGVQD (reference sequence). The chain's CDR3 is CASSVGGAETQYF. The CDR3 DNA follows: TGCGCCAGCAGTGTAGGGGGAGCAGAGACCCAGTACTTC.

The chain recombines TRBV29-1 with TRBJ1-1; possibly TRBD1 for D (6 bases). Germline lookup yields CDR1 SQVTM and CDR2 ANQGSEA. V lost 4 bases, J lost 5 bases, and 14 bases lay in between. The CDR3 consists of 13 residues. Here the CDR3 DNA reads TGCAGCGTTGCGGGCGGGGGGCGAACTGAAGCTTTCTTT. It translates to CSVAGGGRTEAFF. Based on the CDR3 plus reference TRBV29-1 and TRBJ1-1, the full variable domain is SAVISQKPSRDICQRGTSLTIQCQVDSQVTMMFWYRQQPGQSLTLIATANQGSEATYESGFVIDKFPISRPNLTFSTLTVSNMSPEDSSIYLCSVAGGGRTEAFFGQGTRLTVV.

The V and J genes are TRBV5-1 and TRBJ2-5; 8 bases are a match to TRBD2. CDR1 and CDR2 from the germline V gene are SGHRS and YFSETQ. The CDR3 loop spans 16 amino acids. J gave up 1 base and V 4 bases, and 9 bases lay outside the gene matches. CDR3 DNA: TGCGCCAGCAGCCTGGGAGTCGCGGGGGGCCAAGAGACCCAGTACTTC. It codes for CASSLGVAGGQETQYF.

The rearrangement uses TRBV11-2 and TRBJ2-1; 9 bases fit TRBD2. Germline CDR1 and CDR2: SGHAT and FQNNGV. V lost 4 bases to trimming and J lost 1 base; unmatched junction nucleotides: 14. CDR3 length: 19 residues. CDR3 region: CASSSPGASGVESYNEQFF. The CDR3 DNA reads TGTGCCAGCAGCTCCCCGGGGGCTAGCGGGGTTGAGTCCTACAATGAGCAGTTCTTC.

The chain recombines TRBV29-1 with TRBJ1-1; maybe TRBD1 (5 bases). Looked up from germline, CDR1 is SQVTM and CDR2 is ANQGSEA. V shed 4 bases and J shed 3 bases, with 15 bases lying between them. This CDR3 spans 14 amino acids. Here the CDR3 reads CSVGVGGYYTEAFF. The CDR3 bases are TGCAGCGTTGGAGTGGGGGGATATTACACTGAAGCTTTCTTT.

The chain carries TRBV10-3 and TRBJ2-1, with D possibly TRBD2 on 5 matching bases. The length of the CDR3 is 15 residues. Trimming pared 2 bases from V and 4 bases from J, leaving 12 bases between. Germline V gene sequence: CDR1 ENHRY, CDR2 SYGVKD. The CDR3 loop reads CAISEPKAAYNEQFF. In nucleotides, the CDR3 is TGTGCCATCAGTGAGCCGAAAGCGGCATACAATGAGCAGTTCTTC.

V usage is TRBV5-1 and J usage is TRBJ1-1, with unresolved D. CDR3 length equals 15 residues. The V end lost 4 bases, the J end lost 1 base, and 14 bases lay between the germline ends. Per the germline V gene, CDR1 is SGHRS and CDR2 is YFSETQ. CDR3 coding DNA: TGCGCCAGCAGCCAATTTTCCGAGGGGAACACTGAAGCTTTCTTT. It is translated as CASSQFSEGNTEAFF. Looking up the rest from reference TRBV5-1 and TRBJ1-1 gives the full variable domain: KAGVTQTPRYLIKTRGQQVTLSCSPISGHRSVSWYQQTPGQGLQFLFEYFSETQRNKGNFPGRFSGRQFSNSRSEMNVSTLELGDSALYLCASSQFSEGNTEAFFGQGTRLTVV.